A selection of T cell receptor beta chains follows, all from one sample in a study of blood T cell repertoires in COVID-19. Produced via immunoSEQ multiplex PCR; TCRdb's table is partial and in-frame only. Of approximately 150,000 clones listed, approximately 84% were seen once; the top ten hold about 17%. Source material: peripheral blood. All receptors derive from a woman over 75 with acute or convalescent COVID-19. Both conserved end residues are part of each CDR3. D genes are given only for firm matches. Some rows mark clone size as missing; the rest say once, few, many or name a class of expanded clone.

CDR3nt: TGTGCCTGGTTGGACAGGAACACTGAAGCTTTCTTT; CDR3aa: CAWLDRNTEAFF; v_gene: TRBV30; j_gene: TRBJ1-1; abundance: NA; d_gene: NA
CDR3nt: TGTGCCAGCTCACCAATAGGCAGGCCGAACACTGAAGCTTTCTTT; CDR3aa: CASSPIGRPNTEAFF; v_gene: TRBV18; j_gene: TRBJ1-1; abundance: NA; d_gene: NA
CDR3nt: TGTGCTAGTGGACATCCGGAGCGGTTAAATCAGCCCCAGCATTTT; CDR3aa: CASGHPERLNQPQHF; v_gene: TRBV12-5; j_gene: TRBJ1-5; abundance: NA; d_gene: NA
CDR3nt: TGTGCCAGCAGTTACTCGACGGGTTATCAGCCCCAGCATTTT; CDR3aa: CASSYSTGYQPQHF; v_gene: TRBV6-2/TRBV6-3; j_gene: TRBJ1-5; abundance: once; d_gene: NA
CDR3nt: TGTGCCAGCAGCTTGGGCGGGAGGGCCCGGGGAGACAATGAGCAGTTCTTC; CDR3aa: CASSLGGRARGDNEQFF; v_gene: TRBV5-4; j_gene: TRBJ2-1; abundance: NA; d_gene: TRBD2
CDR3nt: TGTGCCAGCAGCCAGCGGGCGGGGACTACCCTGGAGCAGTACTTC; CDR3aa: CASSQRAGTTLEQYF; v_gene: TRBV7-2; j_gene: TRBJ2-7; abundance: once; d_gene: TRBD2
CDR3nt: TGTGCCTGGAGTGCCCGGAACTATGGCTACACCTTC; CDR3aa: CAWSARNYGYTF; v_gene: TRBV30; j_gene: TRBJ1-2; abundance: NA; d_gene: NA
CDR3nt: TGTGCCAGCAGGACGGGGGCGAACACCGGGGAGCTGTTTTTT; CDR3aa: CASRTGANTGELFF; v_gene: TRBV6-5; j_gene: TRBJ2-2; abundance: NA; d_gene: NA
CDR3nt: TGTGCCAGCAGCCTCGGGACAGGCCAAAATGAGCAGTTCTTC; CDR3aa: CASSLGTGQNEQFF; v_gene: TRBV6-5; j_gene: TRBJ2-1; abundance: NA; d_gene: TRBD1
CDR3nt: TGCGCCAGCAGCTTAGGGGTGTACCAAGAGACCCAGTACTTC; CDR3aa: CASSLGVYQETQYF; v_gene: TRBV5-1; j_gene: TRBJ2-5; abundance: NA; d_gene: NA
CDR3nt: TGCAGCGGTCGGGACTACAATGAGCAGTTCTTC; CDR3aa: CSGRDYNEQFF; v_gene: TRBV29-1; j_gene: TRBJ2-1; abundance: NA; d_gene: NA
CDR3nt: TGTGCCAGCAGCCTCGGGGTACAGGGCTCCACTGGAAACACCATATATTTT; CDR3aa: CASSLGVQGSTGNTIYF; v_gene: TRBV7-6; j_gene: TRBJ1-3; abundance: NA; d_gene: NA
CDR3nt: TGTGCCAGCAGCCCGGACAGGAACTATGGCTACACCTTC; CDR3aa: CASSPDRNYGYTF; v_gene: TRBV7-8; j_gene: TRBJ1-2; abundance: few; d_gene: TRBD1
CDR3nt: TGTGCCAGCAGCTTAACTAGAGCGGGCTTGCAGTATTTT; CDR3aa: CASSLTRAGLQYF; v_gene: TRBV11-3; j_gene: TRBJ2-3; abundance: NA; d_gene: NA
CDR3nt: TGTGCCAGCAGTGAAGTAGCGGGGTCGATCGGCTACACCTTC; CDR3aa: CASSEVAGSIGYTF; v_gene: TRBV6-4; j_gene: TRBJ1-2; abundance: NA; d_gene: NA
CDR3nt: TGTGCCACCAGCAGAGATCTGTCTAGCGGGAGTGCGAATGAGCAGTTCTTC; CDR3aa: CATSRDLSSGSANEQFF; v_gene: TRBV15; j_gene: TRBJ2-1; abundance: NA; d_gene: TRBD2
CDR3nt: TGTGCCAGCAGCTTAGGACACCCCCGGGGCACTGAAGCTTTCTTT; CDR3aa: CASSLGHPRGTEAFF; v_gene: TRBV7-9; j_gene: TRBJ1-1; abundance: NA; d_gene: NA
CDR3nt: TGTGCCAGCAGCCCCCGGACTAGCGGGAGCAATGAGCAGTTCTTC; CDR3aa: CASSPRTSGSNEQFF; v_gene: TRBV5-4; j_gene: TRBJ2-1; abundance: few; d_gene: TRBD2
CDR3nt: TGTGCCAGCTCCACTACAGGGCCGGCCGGGGAGCTGTTTTTT; CDR3aa: CASSTTGPAGELFF; v_gene: TRBV18; j_gene: TRBJ2-2; abundance: NA; d_gene: NA
CDR3nt: TGCGCCAGCAGCCAGAGCCGGCCCGACGGGTTCTCACCCCTCCACTTT; CDR3aa: CASSQSRPDGFSPLHF; v_gene: TRBV4-1; j_gene: TRBJ1-6; abundance: NA; d_gene: NA
CDR3nt: TGTGCCACCCCCCGGGAAGAAAGCAATCAGCCCCAGCATTTT; CDR3aa: CATPREESNQPQHF; v_gene: TRBV24-1; j_gene: TRBJ1-5; abundance: NA; d_gene: NA
CDR3nt: TGTGCCAGCAGCTTATTCACAGGGAACACCGGGGAGCTGTTTTTT; CDR3aa: CASSLFTGNTGELFF; v_gene: TRBV7-2; j_gene: TRBJ2-2; abundance: NA; d_gene: NA
CDR3nt: TGCAGCATAACGACAGGGGGGGCCGGGGAGCTGTTTTTT; CDR3aa: CSITTGGAGELFF; v_gene: TRBV29-1; j_gene: TRBJ2-2; abundance: NA; d_gene: TRBD1
CDR3nt: TGTGCCATCAGTGAGCGGGGAGAGAACACTGAAGCTTTCTTT; CDR3aa: CAISERGENTEAFF; v_gene: TRBV10-3; j_gene: TRBJ1-1; abundance: NA; d_gene: NA
CDR3nt: TGCGCATCCGGGGACAGACCCTACGAGCAGTACTTC; CDR3aa: CASGDRPYEQYF; v_gene: TRBV10-1; j_gene: TRBJ2-7; abundance: NA; d_gene: TRBD1
CDR3nt: TGCGCCAGCAGCCAAGAGGCGGAGCGACAAGAGACCCAGTACTTC; CDR3aa: CASSQEAERQETQYF; v_gene: TRBV4-3; j_gene: TRBJ2-5; abundance: NA; d_gene: NA
CDR3nt: TGTGCCAGCAGCACGGTTCAGGGTTCGGCTTCGGGCTACACCTTC; CDR3aa: CASSTVQGSASGYTF; v_gene: TRBV7-2; j_gene: TRBJ1-2; abundance: NA; d_gene: NA
CDR3nt: TGTGCCAGCAGCTCTGGTCTTCAGGAGGTAGGTGAAGCTTTCTTT; CDR3aa: CASSSGLQEVGEAFF; v_gene: TRBV6-5; j_gene: TRBJ1-1; abundance: NA; d_gene: NA
CDR3nt: TGTGCCAGTAGTACCTTGAGATACCAAGAGACCCAGTACTTC; CDR3aa: CASSTLRYQETQYF; v_gene: TRBV19; j_gene: TRBJ2-5; abundance: NA; d_gene: NA
CDR3nt: TGTGCCTGGAGTGTGCAGATCCAAGAGACCCAGTACTTC; CDR3aa: CAWSVQIQETQYF; v_gene: TRBV30; j_gene: TRBJ2-5; abundance: NA; d_gene: NA
CDR3nt: TGTGCCATCAGTGGAGCGGGGGGGCCCTACAATGAGCAGTTCTTC; CDR3aa: CAISGAGGPYNEQFF; v_gene: TRBV10-3; j_gene: TRBJ2-1; abundance: NA; d_gene: TRBD2
CDR3nt: TGTGCCACGAACTCGGGTAGCGGTCCCTTAGATACGCAGTATTTT; CDR3aa: CATNSGSGPLDTQYF; v_gene: TRBV7-9; j_gene: TRBJ2-3; abundance: NA; d_gene: NA
CDR3nt: TGCGCCAGCAGCCTCCTTGGAGTAACCAGCGAGCAGTACTTC; CDR3aa: CASSLLGVTSEQYF; v_gene: TRBV5-1; j_gene: TRBJ2-7; abundance: NA; d_gene: NA
CDR3nt: TGTGCCAGTGAGGGGAACACTGAAGCTTTCTTT; CDR3aa: CASEGNTEAFF; v_gene: TRBV5-4; j_gene: TRBJ1-1; abundance: NA; d_gene: NA
CDR3nt: TGTGCCAGCAGCGCTGGGACAGCCACTAACTATGGCTACACCTTC; CDR3aa: CASSAGTATNYGYTF; v_gene: TRBV7-9; j_gene: TRBJ1-2; abundance: NA; d_gene: TRBD1
CDR3nt: TGCGCCAGCAGCGGAGGGGTCGGCTATGGCTACACCTTC; CDR3aa: CASSGGVGYGYTF; v_gene: TRBV4-3; j_gene: TRBJ1-2; abundance: NA; d_gene: NA
CDR3nt: TGCAGCGTTGAAATTCCGGATGAGCAGTTCTTC; CDR3aa: CSVEIPDEQFF; v_gene: TRBV29-1; j_gene: TRBJ2-1; abundance: once; d_gene: NA
CDR3nt: TGTGCCAGCAGCTTAGAGGCCCCCTCCGGGACAGGCACAGATACGCAGTATTTT; CDR3aa: CASSLEAPSGTGTDTQYF; v_gene: TRBV7-6; j_gene: TRBJ2-3; abundance: NA; d_gene: TRBD1
CDR3nt: TGTGCCAGCAGTTTAACCCCACCGGTCAGGGAGCAGTTCTTC; CDR3aa: CASSLTPPVREQFF; v_gene: TRBV6-5; j_gene: TRBJ2-1; abundance: NA; d_gene: NA
CDR3nt: TGCGCCAGCAGCCAAGAAGGGCGGGGGGGCAGCCATGAAAAACTGTTTTTT; CDR3aa: CASSQEGRGGSHEKLFF; v_gene: TRBV4-1; j_gene: TRBJ1-4; abundance: NA; d_gene: NA
CDR3nt: TGTGCCAGCAGTTGGTCGACAGGGAAGTACGAGCAGTACTTC; CDR3aa: CASSWSTGKYEQYF; v_gene: TRBV27; j_gene: TRBJ2-7; abundance: few; d_gene: TRBD1
CDR3nt: TGTGCCAGCAGCTTAGCCGGACAGGGGATGTATGGCTACACCTTC; CDR3aa: CASSLAGQGMYGYTF; v_gene: TRBV11-2; j_gene: TRBJ1-2; abundance: NA; d_gene: TRBD1
CDR3nt: TGTGCCAGCAGCTTACCTAGCGGGAGGGGAGAGACCCAGTACTTC; CDR3aa: CASSLPSGRGETQYF; v_gene: TRBV7-2; j_gene: TRBJ2-5; abundance: NA; d_gene: TRBD2
CDR3nt: TGTGCCAGCAGCCCGGGGATGGTAGCGGGGGGGCAGGAGACCCAGTACTTC; CDR3aa: CASSPGMVAGGQETQYF; v_gene: TRBV7-2; j_gene: TRBJ2-5; abundance: NA; d_gene: TRBD2
CDR3nt: TGTGCCAGTAGTATAAGTCAACGGTGGGGGGGACAAGAGACCCAGTACTTC; CDR3aa: CASSISQRWGGQETQYF; v_gene: TRBV19; j_gene: TRBJ2-5; abundance: NA; d_gene: TRBD2
CDR3nt: TGTGCCAGCAGCGTAGCCACAGGGGGTAGTAATTCACCCCTCCACTTT; CDR3aa: CASSVATGGSNSPLHF; v_gene: TRBV9; j_gene: TRBJ1-6; abundance: once; d_gene: TRBD1
CDR3nt: TGTGCCAGCAGTTTAGGGAGGCGGTATGGCTACACCTTC; CDR3aa: CASSLGRRYGYTF; v_gene: TRBV6-2/TRBV6-3; j_gene: TRBJ1-2; abundance: NA; d_gene: NA
CDR3nt: TGTGCCAGCAGTGAAAGGAGGGGGCAGGGCGGGGAGCTGTTTTTT; CDR3aa: CASSERRGQGGELFF; v_gene: TRBV2; j_gene: TRBJ2-2; abundance: few; d_gene: NA
CDR3nt: TGCGCCAGCAGCCAAGTGGGACAGGGGGCGCATGGGGCCAACGTCCTGACTTTC; CDR3aa: CASSQVGQGAHGANVLTF; v_gene: TRBV4-3; j_gene: TRBJ2-6; abundance: NA; d_gene: TRBD1
CDR3nt: TGTGCCAGCAGTCCTAGCGGGAGCGGGACCTACGAGCAGTACTTC; CDR3aa: CASSPSGSGTYEQYF; v_gene: TRBV7-2; j_gene: TRBJ2-7; abundance: NA; d_gene: TRBD2